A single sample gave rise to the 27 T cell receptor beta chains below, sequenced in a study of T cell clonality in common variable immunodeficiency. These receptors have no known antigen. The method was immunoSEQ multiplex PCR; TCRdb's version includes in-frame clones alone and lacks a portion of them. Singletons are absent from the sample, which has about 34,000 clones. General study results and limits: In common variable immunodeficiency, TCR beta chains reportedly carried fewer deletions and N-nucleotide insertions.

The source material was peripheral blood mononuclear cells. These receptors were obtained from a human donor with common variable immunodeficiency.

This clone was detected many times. The CDR3 DNA, read in part, is TGTGCCACACGGGCAGGGGGCAGAGGC. It yields the protein CATRAGGRG. The entire CDR3 sequence reads CATRAGGRGYTF. V is TRBV19 and J is TRBJ1-2; 8 nucleotides agree with TRBD1. The read comes to an end 3 residues before the CDR3 does, leaving the germline J gene to fill in the end. The CDR3 is 12 residues long. CDR1 and CDR2 from the germline V gene are LNHDA and SQIVND (reference sequence).

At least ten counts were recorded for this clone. The CDR3 here is CASSPRAGEGTYGYTF. CDR3 DNA, as far as it was read: TGCGCCAGCAGCCCAAGGGCGGGGGAGGGGACCTATGGC. This chain connects TRBV4-1 to TRBJ1-2, with a weak D call TRBD1 (5 bases). The observed sequence ends 3 residues before the CDR3 terminus, with the missing tail filled in from the germline J gene. Germline loops: CDR1 MGHRA, CDR2 YSYEKL. Trimming removed 4 bases from V and 4 bases from J, with 19 bases in between. There are 16 residues in the CDR3.

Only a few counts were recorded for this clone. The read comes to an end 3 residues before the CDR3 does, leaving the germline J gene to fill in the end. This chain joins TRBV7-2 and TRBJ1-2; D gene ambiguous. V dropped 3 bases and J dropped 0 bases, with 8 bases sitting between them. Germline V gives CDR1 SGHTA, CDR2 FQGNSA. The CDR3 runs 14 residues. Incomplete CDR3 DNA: TGTGCCAGCAGCTTTTCCACAGCTAACTATGGC. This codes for CASSFSTANYG. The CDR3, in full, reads CASSFSTANYGYTF.

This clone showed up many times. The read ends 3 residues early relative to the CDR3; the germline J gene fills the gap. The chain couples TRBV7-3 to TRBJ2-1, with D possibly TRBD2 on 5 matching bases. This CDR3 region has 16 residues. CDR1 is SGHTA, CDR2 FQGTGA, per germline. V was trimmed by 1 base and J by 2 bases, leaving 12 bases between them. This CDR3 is CASSLNSAGPYNEQFF. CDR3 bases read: TGTGCCAGCAGCTTAAATAGTGCGGGCCCCTACAATGAG.

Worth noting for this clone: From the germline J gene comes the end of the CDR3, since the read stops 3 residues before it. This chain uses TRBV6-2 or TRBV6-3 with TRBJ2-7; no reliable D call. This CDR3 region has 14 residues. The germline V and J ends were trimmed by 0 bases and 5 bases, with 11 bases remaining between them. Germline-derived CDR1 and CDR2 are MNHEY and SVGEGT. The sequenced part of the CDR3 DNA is TGTGCCAGCAGTTACTCGAAGTTAGCCCACGAG. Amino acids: CASSYSKLAHE. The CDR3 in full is CASSYSKLAHEQYF.

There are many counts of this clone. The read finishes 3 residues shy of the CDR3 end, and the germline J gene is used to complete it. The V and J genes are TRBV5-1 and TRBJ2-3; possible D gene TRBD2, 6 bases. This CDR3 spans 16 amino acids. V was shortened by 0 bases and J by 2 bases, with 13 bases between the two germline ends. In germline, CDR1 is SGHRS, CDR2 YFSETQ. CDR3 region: CASSLGNSGHTDTQYF. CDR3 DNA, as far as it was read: TGCGCCAGCAGCTTGGGTAATAGCGGACACACAGATACG.

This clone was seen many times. The CDR3 sequence is CASIINSYNSPLHF. Incomplete CDR3 DNA: TGCGCCAGCATAATTAACTCCTATAATTCACCC. V is TRBV10-1 and J is TRBJ1-6, with D hard to call. The CDR3 extends 3 residues past the end of the read, so its final part is completed from the germline J gene. In germline, CDR1 is WNHNN, CDR2 SYGVQD (reference sequence). V gave up 7 bases and J gave up 0 bases, with 7 bases separating them. This CDR3 contains 14 residues.

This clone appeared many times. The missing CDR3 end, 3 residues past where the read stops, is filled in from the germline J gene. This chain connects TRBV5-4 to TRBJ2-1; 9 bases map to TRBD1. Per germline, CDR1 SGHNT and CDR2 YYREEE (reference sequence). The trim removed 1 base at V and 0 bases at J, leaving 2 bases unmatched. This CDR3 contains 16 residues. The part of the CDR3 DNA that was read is TGTGCCAGCAGCTTGAACAGGGGGCACTCCTACAATGAG. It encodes CASSLNRGHSYNE. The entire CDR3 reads CASSLNRGHSYNEQFF. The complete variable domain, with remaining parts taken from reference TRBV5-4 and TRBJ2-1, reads ETGVTQSPTHLIKTRGQQVTLRCSSQSGHNTVSWYQQALGQGPQFIFQYYREEENGRGNFPPRFSGLQFPNYSSELNVNALELDDSALYLCASSLNRGHSYNEQFFGPGTRLTVL.

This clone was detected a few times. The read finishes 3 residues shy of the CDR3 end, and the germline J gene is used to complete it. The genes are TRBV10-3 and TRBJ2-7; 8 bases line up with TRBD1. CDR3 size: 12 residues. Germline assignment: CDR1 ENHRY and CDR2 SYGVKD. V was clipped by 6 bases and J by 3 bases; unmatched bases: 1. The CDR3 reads CAISGTGYEQYF. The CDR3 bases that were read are TGTGCCATCAGCGGGACAGGCTACGAG.

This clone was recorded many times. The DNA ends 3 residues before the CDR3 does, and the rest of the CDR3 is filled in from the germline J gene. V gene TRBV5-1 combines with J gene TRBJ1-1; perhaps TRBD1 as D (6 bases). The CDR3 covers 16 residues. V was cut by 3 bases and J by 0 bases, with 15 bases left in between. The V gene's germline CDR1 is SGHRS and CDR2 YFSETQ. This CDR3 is CASSSRDNELNTEAFF. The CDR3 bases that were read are TGCGCCAGCAGCTCCCGGGACAACGAACTGAACACTGAA.

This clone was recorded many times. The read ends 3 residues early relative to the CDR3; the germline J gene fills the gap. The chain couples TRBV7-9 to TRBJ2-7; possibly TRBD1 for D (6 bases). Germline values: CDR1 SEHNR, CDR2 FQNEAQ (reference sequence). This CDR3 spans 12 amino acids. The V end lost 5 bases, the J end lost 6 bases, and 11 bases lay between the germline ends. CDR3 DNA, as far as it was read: TGTGCCAGCAGCCAAGGGACATCCGAG. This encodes CASSQGTSE. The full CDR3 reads CASSQGTSEQYF.

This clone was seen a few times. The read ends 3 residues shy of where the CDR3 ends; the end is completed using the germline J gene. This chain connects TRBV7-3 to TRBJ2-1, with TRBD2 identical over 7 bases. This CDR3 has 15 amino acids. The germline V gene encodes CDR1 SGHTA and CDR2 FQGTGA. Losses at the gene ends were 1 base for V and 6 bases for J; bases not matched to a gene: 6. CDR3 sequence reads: CASSLIAGAVNEQFF. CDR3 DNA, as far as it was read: TGTGCCAGCAGCTTAATTGCGGGAGCGGTCAATGAG.

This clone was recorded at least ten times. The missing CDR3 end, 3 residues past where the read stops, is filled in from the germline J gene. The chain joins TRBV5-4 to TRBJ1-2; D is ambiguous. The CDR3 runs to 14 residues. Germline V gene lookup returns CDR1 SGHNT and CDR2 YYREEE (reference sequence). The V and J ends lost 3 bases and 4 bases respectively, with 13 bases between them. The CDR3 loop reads CASSSSTNTYGYTF. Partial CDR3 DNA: TGTGCCAGCAGCTCTTCGACAAATACCTATGGC.

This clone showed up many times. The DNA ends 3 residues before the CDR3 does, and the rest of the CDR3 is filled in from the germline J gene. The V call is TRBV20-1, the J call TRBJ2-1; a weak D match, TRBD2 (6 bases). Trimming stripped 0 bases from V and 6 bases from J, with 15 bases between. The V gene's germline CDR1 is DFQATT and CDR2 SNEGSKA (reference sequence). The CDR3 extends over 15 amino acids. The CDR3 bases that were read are TGCAGTGCTAGAGATATGGCTAGCGTAGCCAATGAG. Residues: CSARDMASVANE. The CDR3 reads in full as CSARDMASVANEQFF.

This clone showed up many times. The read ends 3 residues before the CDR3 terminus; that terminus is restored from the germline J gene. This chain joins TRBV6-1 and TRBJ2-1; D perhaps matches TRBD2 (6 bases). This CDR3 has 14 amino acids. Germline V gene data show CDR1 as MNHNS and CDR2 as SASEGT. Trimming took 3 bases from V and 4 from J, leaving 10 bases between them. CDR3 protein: CASSEGGRYNEQFF. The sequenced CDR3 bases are TGTGCCAGCAGTGAGGGGGGACGGTACAATGAG.

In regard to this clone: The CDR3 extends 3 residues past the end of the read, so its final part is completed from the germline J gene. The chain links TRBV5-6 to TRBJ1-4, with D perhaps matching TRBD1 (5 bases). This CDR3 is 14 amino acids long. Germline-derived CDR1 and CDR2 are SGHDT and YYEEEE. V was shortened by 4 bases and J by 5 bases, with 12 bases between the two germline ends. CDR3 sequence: CASSRGTENEKLFF. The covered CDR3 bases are TGTGCCAGCAGCCGGGGGACTGAGAATGAAAAA. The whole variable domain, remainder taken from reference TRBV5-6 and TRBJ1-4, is DAGVTQSPTHLIKTRGQQVTLRCSPKSGHDTVSWYQQALGQGPQFIFQYYEEEERQRGNFPDRFSGHQFPNYSSELNVNALLLGDSALYLCASSRGTENEKLFFGSGTQLSVL.

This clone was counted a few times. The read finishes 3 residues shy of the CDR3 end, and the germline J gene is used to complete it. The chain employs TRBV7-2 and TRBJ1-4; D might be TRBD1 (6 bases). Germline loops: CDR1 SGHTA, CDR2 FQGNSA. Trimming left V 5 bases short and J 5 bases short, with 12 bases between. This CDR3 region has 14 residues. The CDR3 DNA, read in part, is TGTGCCAGCAGCCTCACGGGGGGCAATGAAAAA. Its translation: CASSLTGGNEK. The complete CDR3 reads CASSLTGGNEKLFF.

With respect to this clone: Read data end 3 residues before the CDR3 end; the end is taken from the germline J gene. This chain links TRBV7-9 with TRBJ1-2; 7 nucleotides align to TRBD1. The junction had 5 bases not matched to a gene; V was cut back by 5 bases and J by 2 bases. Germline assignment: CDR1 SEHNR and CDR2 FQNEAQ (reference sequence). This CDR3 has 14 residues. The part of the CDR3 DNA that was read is TGTGCCAGCAGCAAGGGGACAGACAACTATGGC. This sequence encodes CASSKGTDNYG. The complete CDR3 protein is CASSKGTDNYGYTF.

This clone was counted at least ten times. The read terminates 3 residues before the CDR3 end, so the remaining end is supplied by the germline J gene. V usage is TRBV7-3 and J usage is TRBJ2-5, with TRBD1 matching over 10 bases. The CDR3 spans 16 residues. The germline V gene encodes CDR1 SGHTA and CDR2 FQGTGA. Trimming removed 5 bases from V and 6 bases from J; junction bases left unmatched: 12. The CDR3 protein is CASSNTAGTGEKTQYF. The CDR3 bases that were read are TGTGCCAGCAGCAATACTGCCGGGACAGGGGAGAAGACC.

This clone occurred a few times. This CDR3 reads CSAKQGRGLTYEQYF. Incomplete CDR3 DNA: TGCAGTGCTAAACAGGGGAGGGGGTTAACCTACGAG. The V and J genes are TRBV20-1 and TRBJ2-7; perhaps D is TRBD1 or TRBD2 (7 bases each). The read falls 3 residues short of the CDR3 end, and the missing part is taken from the germline J gene. CDR1 and CDR2 (germline): DFQATT, SNEGSKA (reference sequence). V was clipped by 4 bases and J by 2 bases, with 18 bases between them. This CDR3 has 15 residues.

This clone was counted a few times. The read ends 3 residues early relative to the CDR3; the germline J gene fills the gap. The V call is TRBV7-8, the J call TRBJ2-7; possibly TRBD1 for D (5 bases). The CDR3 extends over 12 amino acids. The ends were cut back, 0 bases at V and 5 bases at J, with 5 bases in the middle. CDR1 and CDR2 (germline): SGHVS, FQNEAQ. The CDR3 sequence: CASSLAGDEQYF. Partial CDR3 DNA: TGTGCCAGCAGCTTAGCAGGGGACGAG.

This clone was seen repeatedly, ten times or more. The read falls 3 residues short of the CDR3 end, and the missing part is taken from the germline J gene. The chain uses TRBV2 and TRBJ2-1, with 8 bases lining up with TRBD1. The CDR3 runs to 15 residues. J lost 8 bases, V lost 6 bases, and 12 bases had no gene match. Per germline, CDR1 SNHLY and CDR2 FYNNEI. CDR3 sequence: CASRRDRPSEDEQFF. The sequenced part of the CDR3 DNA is TGTGCCAGCAGAAGGGACAGGCCCTCCGAAGATGAG.

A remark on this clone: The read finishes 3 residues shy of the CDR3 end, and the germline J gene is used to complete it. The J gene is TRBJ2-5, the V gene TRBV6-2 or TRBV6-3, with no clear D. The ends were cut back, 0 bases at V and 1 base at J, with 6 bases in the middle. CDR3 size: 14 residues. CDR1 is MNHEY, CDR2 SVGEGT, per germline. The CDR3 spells CASSYSQSQETQYF. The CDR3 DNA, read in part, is TGTGCCAGCAGTTACTCGCAGAGCCAAGAGACC.

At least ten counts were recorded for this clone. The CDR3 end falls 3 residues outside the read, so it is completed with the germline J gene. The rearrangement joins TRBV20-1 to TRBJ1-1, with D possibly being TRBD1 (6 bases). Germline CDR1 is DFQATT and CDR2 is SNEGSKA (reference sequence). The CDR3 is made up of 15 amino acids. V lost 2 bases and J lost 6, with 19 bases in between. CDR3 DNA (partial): TGCAGTGCTAGATCCGGGATCCTACAGGGTGCTGAA. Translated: CSARSGILQGAE. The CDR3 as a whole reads CSARSGILQGAEAFF.

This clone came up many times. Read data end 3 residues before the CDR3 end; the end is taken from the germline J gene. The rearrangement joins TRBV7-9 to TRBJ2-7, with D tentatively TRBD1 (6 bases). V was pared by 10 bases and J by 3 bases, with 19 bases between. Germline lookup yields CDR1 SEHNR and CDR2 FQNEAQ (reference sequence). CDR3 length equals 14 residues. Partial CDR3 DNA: TGTGCCACACAGCTTATCACCAGGGGCTACGAG. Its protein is CATQLITRGYE. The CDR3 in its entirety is CATQLITRGYEQYF.

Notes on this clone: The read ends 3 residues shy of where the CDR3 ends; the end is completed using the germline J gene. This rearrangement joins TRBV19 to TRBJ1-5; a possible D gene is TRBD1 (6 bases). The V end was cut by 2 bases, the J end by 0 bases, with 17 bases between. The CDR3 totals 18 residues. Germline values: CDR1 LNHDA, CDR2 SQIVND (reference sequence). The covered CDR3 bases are TGTGCCAGTAGTATACAGGGGTCCAGGGGCTTTAGCAATCAGCCC. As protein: CASSIQGSRGFSNQP. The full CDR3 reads CASSIQGSRGFSNQPQHF.

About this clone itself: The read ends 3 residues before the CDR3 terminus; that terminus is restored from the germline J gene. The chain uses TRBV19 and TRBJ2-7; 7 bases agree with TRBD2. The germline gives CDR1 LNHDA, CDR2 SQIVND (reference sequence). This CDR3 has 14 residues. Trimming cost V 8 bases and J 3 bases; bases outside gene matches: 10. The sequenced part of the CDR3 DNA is TGTGCCAGTGTGTCTCCGGGGGGAAACTACGAG. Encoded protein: CASVSPGGNYE. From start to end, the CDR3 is CASVSPGGNYEQYF.